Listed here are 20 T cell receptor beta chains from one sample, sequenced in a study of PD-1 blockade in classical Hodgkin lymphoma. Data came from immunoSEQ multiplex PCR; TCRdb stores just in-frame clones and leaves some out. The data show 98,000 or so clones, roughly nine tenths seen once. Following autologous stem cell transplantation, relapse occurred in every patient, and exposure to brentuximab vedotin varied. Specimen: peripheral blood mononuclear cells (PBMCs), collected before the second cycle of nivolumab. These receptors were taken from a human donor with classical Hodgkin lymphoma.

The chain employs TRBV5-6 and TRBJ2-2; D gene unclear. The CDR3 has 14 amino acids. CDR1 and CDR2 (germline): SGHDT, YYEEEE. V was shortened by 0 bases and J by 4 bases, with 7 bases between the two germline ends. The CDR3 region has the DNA TGTGCCAGCAGCTTGGCCCTAACCACCGGGGAGCTGTTTTTT. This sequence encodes CASSLALTTGELFF. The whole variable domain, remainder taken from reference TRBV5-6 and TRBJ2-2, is DAGVTQSPTHLIKTRGQQVTLRCSPKSGHDTVSWYQQALGQGPQFIFQYYEEEERQRGNFPDRFSGHQFPNYSSELNVNALLLGDSALYLCASSLALTTGELFFGEGSRLTVL.

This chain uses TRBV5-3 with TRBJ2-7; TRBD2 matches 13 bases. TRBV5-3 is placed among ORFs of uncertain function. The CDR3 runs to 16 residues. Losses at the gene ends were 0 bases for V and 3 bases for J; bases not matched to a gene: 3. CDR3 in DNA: TGTGCCAGAAGCTTGGCAGGGACTAGCGGGAACTACGAGCAGTACTTC. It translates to CARSLAGTSGNYEQYF.

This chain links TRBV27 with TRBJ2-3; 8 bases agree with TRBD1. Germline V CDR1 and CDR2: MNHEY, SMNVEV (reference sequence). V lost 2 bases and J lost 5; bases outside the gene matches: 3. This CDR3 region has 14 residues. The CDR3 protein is CASSLNRGIDTQYF. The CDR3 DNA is TGTGCCAGCAGTTTAAACAGGGGGATAGATACGCAGTATTTT.

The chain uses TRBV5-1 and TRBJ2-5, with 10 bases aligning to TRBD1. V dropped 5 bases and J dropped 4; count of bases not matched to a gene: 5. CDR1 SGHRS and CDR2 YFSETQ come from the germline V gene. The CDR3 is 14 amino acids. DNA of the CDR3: TGCGCCAGCAGGGGGACAGGGGAGGGAGAGACCCAGTACTTC. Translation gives CASRGTGEGETQYF.

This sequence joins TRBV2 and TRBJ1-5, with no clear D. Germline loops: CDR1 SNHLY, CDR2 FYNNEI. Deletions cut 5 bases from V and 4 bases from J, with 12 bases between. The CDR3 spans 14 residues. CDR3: CASSSAAGNQPQHF. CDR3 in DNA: TGTGCCAGCAGTTCGGCTGCCGGGAATCAGCCCCAGCATTTT.

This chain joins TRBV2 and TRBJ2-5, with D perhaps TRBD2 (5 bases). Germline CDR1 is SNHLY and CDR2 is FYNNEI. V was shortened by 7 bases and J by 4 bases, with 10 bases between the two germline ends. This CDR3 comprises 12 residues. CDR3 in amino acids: CASTSGVETQYF. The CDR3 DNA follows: TGTGCCAGCACCTCCGGGGTAGAGACCCAGTACTTC.

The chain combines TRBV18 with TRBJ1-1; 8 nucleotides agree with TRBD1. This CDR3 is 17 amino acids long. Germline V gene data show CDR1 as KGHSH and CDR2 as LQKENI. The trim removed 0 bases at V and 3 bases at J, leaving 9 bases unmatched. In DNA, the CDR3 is TGTGCCAGCTCACCACCGCGGACAGGGACTTTTTACACTGAAGCTTTCTTT. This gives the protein CASSPPRTGTFYTEAFF.

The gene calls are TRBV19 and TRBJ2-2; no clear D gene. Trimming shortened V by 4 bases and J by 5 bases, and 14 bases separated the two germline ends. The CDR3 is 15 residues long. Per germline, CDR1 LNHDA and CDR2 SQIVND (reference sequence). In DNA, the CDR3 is TGTGCCAGTAGTAAAACAGATCGAATAACCGGGGAGCTGTTTTTT. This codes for CASSKTDRITGELFF.

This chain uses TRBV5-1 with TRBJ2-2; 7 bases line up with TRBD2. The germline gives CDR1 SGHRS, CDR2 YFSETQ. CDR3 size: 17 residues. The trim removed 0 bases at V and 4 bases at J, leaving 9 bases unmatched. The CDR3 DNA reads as TGCGCCAGCAGCTTGGTCGGGCTAGCGGAAGTCACCGGGGAGCTGTTTTTT. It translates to CASSLVGLAEVTGELFF.

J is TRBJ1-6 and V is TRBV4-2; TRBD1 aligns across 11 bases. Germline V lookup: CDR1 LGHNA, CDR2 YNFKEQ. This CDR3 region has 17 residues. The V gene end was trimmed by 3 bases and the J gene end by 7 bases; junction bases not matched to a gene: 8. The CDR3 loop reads CASSHTIGQGANSPLHF. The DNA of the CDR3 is TGTGCCAGCAGCCATACGATCGGACAGGGGGCAAATTCACCCCTCCACTTT.

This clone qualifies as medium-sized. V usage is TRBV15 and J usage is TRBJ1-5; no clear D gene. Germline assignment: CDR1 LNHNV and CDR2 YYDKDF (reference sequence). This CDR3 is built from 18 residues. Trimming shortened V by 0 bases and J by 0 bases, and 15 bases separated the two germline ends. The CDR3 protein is CATSRDGFLRDSNQPQHF. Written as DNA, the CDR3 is TGTGCCACCAGCAGAGATGGATTCTTAAGGGATAGCAATCAGCCCCAGCATTTT. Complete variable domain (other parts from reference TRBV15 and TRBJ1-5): DAMVIQNPRYQVTQFGKPVTLSCSQTLNHNVMYWYQQKSSQAPKLLFHYYDKDFNNEADTPDNFQSRRPNTSFCFLDIRSPGLGDTAMYLCATSRDGFLRDSNQPQHFGDGTRLSIL.

The CDR3 is CSATTQGGYTF. The CDR3 DNA sequence: TGCAGTGCTACGACTCAGGGCGGCTACACCTTC. The chain couples TRBV20-1 to TRBJ1-2; tentatively, D is TRBD1 (5 bases). The CDR3 contains 11 residues. The V gene's germline CDR1 is DFQATT and CDR2 SNEGSKA (reference sequence). The V and J ends lost 4 bases and 8 bases respectively, with 11 bases between them.

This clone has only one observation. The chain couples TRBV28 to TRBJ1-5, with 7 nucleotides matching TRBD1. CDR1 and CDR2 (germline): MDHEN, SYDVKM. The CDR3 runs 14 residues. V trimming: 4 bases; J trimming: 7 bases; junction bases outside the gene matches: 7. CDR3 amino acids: CASSSIQGEQPQHF. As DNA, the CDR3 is TGTGCCAGCAGTTCGATCCAGGGGGAACAGCCCCAGCATTTT. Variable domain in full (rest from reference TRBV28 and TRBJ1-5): DVKVTQSSRYLVKRTGEKVFLECVQDMDHENMFWYRQDPGLGLRLIYFSYDVKMKEKGDIPEGYSVSREKKERFSLILESASTNQTSMYLCASSSIQGEQPQHFGDGTRLSIL.

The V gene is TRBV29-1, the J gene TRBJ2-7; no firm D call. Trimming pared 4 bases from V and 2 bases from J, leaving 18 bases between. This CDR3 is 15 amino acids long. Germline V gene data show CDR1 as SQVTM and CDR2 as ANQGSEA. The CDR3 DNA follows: TGCAGCGTTGTTTTCACGACCCATGGTCCCTACGAGCAGTACTTC. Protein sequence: CSVVFTTHGPYEQYF.

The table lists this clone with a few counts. DNA for the CDR3: TGTGCCAGCAGTATCTCGAGTTTGGGGGACCCCTCCTACAATGAGCAGTTCTTC. Protein product: CASSISSLGDPSYNEQFF. The chain links TRBV28 to TRBJ2-1; D possibly uses TRBD1 or TRBD2 (5 bases each). Germline lookup yields CDR1 MDHEN and CDR2 SYDVKM. Trimming cost V 5 bases and J 0 bases, with 20 bases left between them. The CDR3 contains 18 residues.

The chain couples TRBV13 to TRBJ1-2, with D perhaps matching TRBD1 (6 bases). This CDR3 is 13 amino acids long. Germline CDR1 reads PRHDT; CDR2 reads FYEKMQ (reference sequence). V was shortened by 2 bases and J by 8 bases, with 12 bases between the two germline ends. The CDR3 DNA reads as TGTGCCAGCAGCTTATTTACAGGGAAGGGCTACACCTTC. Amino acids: CASSLFTGKGYTF.

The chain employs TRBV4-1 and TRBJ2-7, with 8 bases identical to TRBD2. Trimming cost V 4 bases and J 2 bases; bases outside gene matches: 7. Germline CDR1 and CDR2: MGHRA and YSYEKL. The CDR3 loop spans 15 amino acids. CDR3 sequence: CASSPMAGGTYEQYF. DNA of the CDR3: TGCGCCAGCAGCCCAATGGCGGGGGGTACCTACGAGCAGTACTTC.

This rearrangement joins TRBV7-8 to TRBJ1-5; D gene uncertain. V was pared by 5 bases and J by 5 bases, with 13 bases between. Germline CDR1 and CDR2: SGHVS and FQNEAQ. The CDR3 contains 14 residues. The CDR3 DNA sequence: TGTGCCAGCAGCGATAGGGTACTGGATCAGCCCCAGCATTTT. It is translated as CASSDRVLDQPQHF.

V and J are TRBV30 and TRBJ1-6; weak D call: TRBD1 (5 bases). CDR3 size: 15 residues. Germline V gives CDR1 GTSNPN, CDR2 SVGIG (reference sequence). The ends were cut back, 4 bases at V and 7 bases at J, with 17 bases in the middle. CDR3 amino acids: CAWTSGPRRNSPLHF. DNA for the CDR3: TGTGCCTGGACCTCGGGACCGCGGCGAAATTCACCCCTCCACTTT. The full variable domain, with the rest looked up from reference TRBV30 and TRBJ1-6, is SQTIHQWPATLVQPVGSPLSLECTVEGTSNPNLYWYRQAAGRGLQLLFYSVGIGQISSEVPQNLSASRPQDRQFILSSKKLLLSDSGFYLCAWTSGPRRNSPLHFGNGTRLTVT.

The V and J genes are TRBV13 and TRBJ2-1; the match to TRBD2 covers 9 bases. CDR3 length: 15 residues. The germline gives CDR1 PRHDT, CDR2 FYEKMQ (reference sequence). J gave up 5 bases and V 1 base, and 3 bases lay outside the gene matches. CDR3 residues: CASSLEGLAHNEQFF. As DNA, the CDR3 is TGTGCCAGCAGCTTAGAGGGACTAGCCCACAATGAGCAGTTCTTC. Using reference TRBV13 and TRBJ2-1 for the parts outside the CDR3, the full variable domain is AAGVIQSPRHLIKEKRETATLKCYPIPRHDTVYWYQQGPGQDPQFLISFYEKMQSDKGSIPDRFSAQQFSDYHSELNMSSLELGDSALYFCASSLEGLAHNEQFFGPGTRLTVL.